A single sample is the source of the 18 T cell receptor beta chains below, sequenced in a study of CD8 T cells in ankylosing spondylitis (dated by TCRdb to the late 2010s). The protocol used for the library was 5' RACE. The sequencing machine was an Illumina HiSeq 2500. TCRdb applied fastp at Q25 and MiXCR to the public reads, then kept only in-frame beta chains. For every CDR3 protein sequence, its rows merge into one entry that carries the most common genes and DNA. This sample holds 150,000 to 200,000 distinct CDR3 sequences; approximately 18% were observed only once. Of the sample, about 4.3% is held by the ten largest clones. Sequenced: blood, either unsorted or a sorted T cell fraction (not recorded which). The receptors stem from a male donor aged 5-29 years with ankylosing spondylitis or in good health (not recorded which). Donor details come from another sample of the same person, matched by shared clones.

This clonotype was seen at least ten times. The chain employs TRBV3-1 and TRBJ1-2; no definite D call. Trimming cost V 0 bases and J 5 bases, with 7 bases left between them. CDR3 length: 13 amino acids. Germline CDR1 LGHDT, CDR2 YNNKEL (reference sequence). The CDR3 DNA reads TGTGCCAGCAGCCAAGATGAAGGTTATGGCTACACCTTC. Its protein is CASSQDEGYGYTF. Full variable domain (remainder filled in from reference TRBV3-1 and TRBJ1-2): DTAVSQTPKYLVTQMGNDKSIKCEQNLGHDTMYWYKQDSKKFLKIMFSYNNKELIINETVPNRFSPKSPDKAHLNLHINSLELGDSAVYFCASSQDEGYGYTFGSGTRLTVV.

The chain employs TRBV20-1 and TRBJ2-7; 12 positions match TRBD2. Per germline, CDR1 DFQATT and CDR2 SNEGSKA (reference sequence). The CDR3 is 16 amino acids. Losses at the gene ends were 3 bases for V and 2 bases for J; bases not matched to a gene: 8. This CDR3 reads CSASGLAGGGPYEQYV. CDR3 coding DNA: TGCAGTGCTAGCGGGCTAGCGGGAGGGGGTCCCTACGAGCAGTACGTC.

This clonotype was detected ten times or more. For the CDR3, the DNA is TGTGCCAGCAGCTTAGTAGCCGGGAGGGGCACAGATACGCAGTATTTT. It specifies CASSLVAGRGTDTQYF. The chain has TRBV7-2 and TRBJ2-3, with TRBD2 matching over 8 bases. There are 16 residues in the CDR3. Germline loops: CDR1 SGHTA, CDR2 FQGNSA. V lost 1 base to trimming and J lost 1 base; unmatched junction nucleotides: 4.

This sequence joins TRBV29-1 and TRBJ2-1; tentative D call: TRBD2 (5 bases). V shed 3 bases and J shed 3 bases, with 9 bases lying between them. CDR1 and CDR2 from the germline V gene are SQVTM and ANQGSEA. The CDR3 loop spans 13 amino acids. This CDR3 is CSVDGGGYNEQFF. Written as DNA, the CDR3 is TGCAGCGTTGACGGAGGAGGCTACAATGAGCAGTTCTTC.

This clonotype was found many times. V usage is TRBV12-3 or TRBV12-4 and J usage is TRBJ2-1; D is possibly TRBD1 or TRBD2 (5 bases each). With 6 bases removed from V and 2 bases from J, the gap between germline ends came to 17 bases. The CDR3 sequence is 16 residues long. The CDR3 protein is CASSRGARSPYNEQFF. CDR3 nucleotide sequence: TGTGCCAGCAGCCGAGGGGCTCGGAGCCCCTACAATGAGCAGTTCTTC.

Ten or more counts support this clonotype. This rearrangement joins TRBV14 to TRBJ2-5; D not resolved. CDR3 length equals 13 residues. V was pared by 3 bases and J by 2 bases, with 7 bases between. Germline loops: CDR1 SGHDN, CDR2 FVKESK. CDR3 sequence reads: CASSHLLQETQYF. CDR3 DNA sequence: TGTGCCAGCAGCCACCTCCTACAAGAGACCCAGTACTTC. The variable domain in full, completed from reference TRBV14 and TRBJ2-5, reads EAGVTQFPSHSVIEKGQTVTLRCDPISGHDNLYWYRRVMGKEIKFLLHFVKESKQDESGMPNNRFLAERTGGTYSTLKVQPAELEDSGVYFCASSHLLQETQYFGPGTRLLVL.

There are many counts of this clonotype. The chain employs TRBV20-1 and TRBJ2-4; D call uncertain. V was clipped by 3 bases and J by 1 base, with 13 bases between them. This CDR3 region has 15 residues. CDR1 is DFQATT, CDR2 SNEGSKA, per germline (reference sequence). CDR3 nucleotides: TGCAGTGCTAGCCTTGGGAATTTGGCCAAAAACATTCAGTACTTC. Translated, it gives CSASLGNLAKNIQYF.

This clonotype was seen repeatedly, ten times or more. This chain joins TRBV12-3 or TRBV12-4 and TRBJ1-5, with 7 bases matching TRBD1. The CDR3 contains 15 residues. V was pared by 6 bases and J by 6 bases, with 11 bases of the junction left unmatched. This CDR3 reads CASSPGTAPGQPQHF. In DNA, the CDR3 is TGTGCCAGCAGCCCCGGGACAGCACCGGGTCAGCCCCAGCATTTT.

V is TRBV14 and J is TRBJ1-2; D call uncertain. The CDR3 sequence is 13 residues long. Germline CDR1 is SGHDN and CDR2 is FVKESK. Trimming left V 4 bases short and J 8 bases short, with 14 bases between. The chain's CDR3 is CASSLTWTGGYTF. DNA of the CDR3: TGTGCCAGCAGCCTCACTTGGACCGGGGGCTACACCTTC.

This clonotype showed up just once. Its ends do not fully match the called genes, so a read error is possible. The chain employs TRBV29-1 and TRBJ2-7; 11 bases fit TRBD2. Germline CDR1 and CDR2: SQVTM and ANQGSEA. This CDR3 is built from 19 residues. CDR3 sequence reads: CSVVKGLAGGIRSSYQQYF. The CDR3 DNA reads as TGCAGCGTTGTCAAGGGGCTAGCGGGAGGTATCCGCAGCTCCTACCAGCAGTACTTC.

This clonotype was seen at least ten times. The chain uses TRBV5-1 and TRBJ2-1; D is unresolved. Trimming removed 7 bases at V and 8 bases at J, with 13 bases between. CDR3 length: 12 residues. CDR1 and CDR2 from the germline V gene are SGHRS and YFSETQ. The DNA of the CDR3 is TGCGCCAGCGGATCTGAGGTCTATGAGCAGTTCTTC. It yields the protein CASGSEVYEQFF.

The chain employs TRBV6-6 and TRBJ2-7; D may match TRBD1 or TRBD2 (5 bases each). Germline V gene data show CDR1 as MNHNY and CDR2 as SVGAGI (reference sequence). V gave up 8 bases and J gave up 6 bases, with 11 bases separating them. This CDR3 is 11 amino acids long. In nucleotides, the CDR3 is TGTGCCAGCCTGGGGGATTCCGAGCAGTACTTC. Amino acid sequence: CASLGDSEQYF.

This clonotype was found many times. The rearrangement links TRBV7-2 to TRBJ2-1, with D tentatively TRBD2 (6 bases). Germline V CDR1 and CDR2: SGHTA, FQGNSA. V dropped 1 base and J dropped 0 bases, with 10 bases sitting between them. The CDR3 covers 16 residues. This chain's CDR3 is CASSLVGAGSYNEQFF. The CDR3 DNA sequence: TGTGCCAGCAGCTTAGTTGGAGCGGGCTCCTACAATGAGCAGTTCTTC.

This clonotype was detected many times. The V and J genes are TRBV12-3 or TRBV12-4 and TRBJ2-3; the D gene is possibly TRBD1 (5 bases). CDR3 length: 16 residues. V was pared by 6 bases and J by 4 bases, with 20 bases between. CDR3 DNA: TGTGCCAGCAGCTCAAGGGGATTCCTAACCCCAGATACGCAGTATTTT. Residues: CASSSRGFLTPDTQYF.

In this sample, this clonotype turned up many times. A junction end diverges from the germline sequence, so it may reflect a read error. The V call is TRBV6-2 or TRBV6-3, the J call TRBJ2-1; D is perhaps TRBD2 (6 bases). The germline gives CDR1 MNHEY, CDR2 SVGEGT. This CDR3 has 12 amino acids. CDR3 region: CASSYSTRGVLF. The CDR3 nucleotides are TGTGCCAGCAGTTACTCGACGCGCGGGGTCCTCTTC.

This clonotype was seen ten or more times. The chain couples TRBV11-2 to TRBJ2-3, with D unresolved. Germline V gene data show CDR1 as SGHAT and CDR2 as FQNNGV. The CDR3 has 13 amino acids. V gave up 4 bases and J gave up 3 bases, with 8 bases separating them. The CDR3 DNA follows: TGTGCCAGCAGCTCGCCCCCGACAGATACGCAGTATTTT. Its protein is CASSSPPTDTQYF.

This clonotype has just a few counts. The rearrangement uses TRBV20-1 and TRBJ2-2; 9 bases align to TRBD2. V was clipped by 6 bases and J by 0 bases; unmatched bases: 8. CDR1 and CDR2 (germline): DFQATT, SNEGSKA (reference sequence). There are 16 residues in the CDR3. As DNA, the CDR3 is TGCAGTGCGCAGGCCGGGACTAGCTCGAACACCGGGGAGCTGTTTTTT. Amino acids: CSAQAGTSSNTGELFF.

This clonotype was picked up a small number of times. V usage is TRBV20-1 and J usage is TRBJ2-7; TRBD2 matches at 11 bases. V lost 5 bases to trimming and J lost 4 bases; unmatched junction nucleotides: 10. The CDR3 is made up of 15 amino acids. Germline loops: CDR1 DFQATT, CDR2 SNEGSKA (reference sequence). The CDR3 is CSAPSTSSGRYEQYF. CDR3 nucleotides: TGCAGTGCTCCTTCTACCTCTAGCGGGAGGTACGAGCAGTACTTC.